Following are 31 T cell receptor beta chains from one sample sequenced in a study of blood T cell repertoires in COVID-19. Libraries were prepared by immunoSEQ multiplex PCR; TCRdb keeps only in-frame clonotypes and omits some of them. The table has 200,000 to 250,000 clones, around 84% seen once. The sequencing input was peripheral blood. Receptor source: a man in his fifties or sixties who had recovered from COVID-19.

This clone appeared a few times. This chain links TRBV6-5 with TRBJ2-7, with 8 bases that match TRBD2. Germline CDR1 is MNHEY and CDR2 is SVGAGI. The V and J ends lost 6 bases and 0 bases, in that order; junction bases with no gene match: 7. CDR3 size: 15 residues. In nucleotides, the CDR3 is TGTGCCAGCAGACAAGCGGGAGACCTCTCCTACGAGCAGTACTTC. This sequence encodes CASRQAGDLSYEQYF.

V usage is TRBV7-2 and J usage is TRBJ2-7; 8 nucleotides agree with TRBD1. CDR1 and CDR2 from the germline V gene are SGHTA and FQGNSA. The CDR3 is 14 amino acids. The junction had 5 bases not matched to a gene; V was cut back by 5 bases and J by 2 bases. The CDR3 sequence: CASSPGTGTYEQYF. The DNA for the CDR3 is TGTGCCAGCAGCCCCGGGACAGGCACCTACGAGCAGTACTTC.

The V and J genes are TRBV19 and TRBJ1-1; 8 nucleotides agree with TRBD1. The V gene's germline CDR1 is LNHDA and CDR2 SQIVND (reference sequence). J was trimmed by 1 base and V by 4 bases; bases with no gene match: 8. The CDR3 sequence is 16 residues long. The CDR3 DNA follows: TGTGCCAGTAGTAGCCAGACAGGGGTTCGGAACACTGAAGCTTTCTTT. Residues: CASSSQTGVRNTEAFF.

There are a few counts of this clone. The rearrangement links TRBV7-9 to TRBJ1-2, with 8 bases aligning to TRBD1. This CDR3 contains 15 residues. The junction had 10 bases not matched to a gene; V was cut back by 2 bases and J by 8 bases. Looked up from germline, CDR1 is SEHNR and CDR2 is FQNEAQ (reference sequence). Here the CDR3 DNA reads TGTGCCAGCAGCTTATTTGGAGCAGGGGGCGGCGGCTACACCTTC. Residues: CASSLFGAGGGGYTF. Variable domain in full (rest from reference TRBV7-9 and TRBJ1-2): DTGVSQNPRHKITKRGQNVTFRCDPISEHNRLYWYRQTLGQGPEFLTYFQNEAQLEKSRLLSDRFSAERPKGSFSTLEIQRTEQGDSAMYLCASSLFGAGGGGYTFGSGTRLTVV.

The chain recombines TRBV30 with TRBJ2-1, with 9 bases fitting TRBD2. CDR1 and CDR2 from the germline V gene are GTSNPN and SVGIG (reference sequence). V lost 4 bases and J lost 4; bases outside the gene matches: 14. CDR3 length equals 17 residues. CDR3 in DNA: TGTGCCTGGATTAGTCCCGCGGGAGGGCCCTATTACAATGAGCAGTTCTTC. It yields the protein CAWISPAGGPYYNEQFF.

The CDR3 sequence: CASSMGINYGYTF. The CDR3 region has the DNA TGTGCCAGTAGTATGGGCATTAACTATGGCTACACCTTC. The rearrangement uses TRBV19 and TRBJ1-2; no clear D gene. From germline, CDR1 is LNHDA and CDR2 SQIVND (reference sequence). Trimming stripped 3 bases from V and 1 base from J, with 6 bases between. The CDR3 is made up of 13 amino acids.

This chain uses TRBV5-8 with TRBJ1-4, with D possibly matching TRBD1 (5 bases). This CDR3 region has 15 residues. CDR1 and CDR2 from the germline V gene are SGHTS and YDEGEE. Trimming stripped 0 bases from V and 3 bases from J, with 9 bases between. The CDR3, as DNA: TGTGCCAGCAGCTTGGGCGGGACCGCTAATGAAAAACTGTTTTTT. It translates to CASSLGGTANEKLFF.

V gene TRBV20-1 combines with J gene TRBJ2-7; 11 nucleotides line up with TRBD2. V was pared by 3 bases and J by 7 bases, with 14 bases of the junction left unmatched. The CDR3 sequence is 16 residues long. Germline CDR1 DFQATT, CDR2 SNEGSKA (reference sequence). The CDR3 protein is CSASLAGGRQSREQYF. The CDR3 coding sequence is TGCAGTGCTAGTCTAGCGGGAGGACGACAATCAAGGGAGCAGTACTTC.

The chain joins TRBV28 to TRBJ2-3; 7 bases agree with TRBD1. V trimming: 7 bases; J trimming: 6 bases; junction bases outside the gene matches: 10. The CDR3 has 14 residues. CDR1 is MDHEN and CDR2 is SYDVKM in the germline V gene. CDR3 protein: CASKTGASGDTQYF. Here the CDR3 DNA reads TGTGCCAGCAAAACAGGGGCTTCGGGGGATACGCAGTATTTT.

This chain links TRBV1 with TRBJ2-1; TRBD2 reflects the table's D call only, with no check against the DNA. TRBV1 is a listed pseudogene. CDR3 length: 16 residues. The CDR3 sequence: CTSSHGLASSYNEQFF. The CDR3, as DNA: TGCACCAGCAGCCATGGACTAGCGAGCTCCTACAATGAGCAGTTCTTC.

This clone was seen more than once but under ten times. This chain links TRBV12-3 or TRBV12-4 with TRBJ2-5; a weak D match, TRBD1 (7 bases). The CDR3 contains 12 residues. With 9 bases removed from V and 4 bases from J, the gap between germline ends came to 12 bases. This CDR3 reads CASCQGGETQYF. Written as DNA, the CDR3 is TGTGCCAGTTGCCAGGGGGGAGAGACCCAGTACTTC.

The chain joins TRBV19 to TRBJ2-1; TRBD2 matches at 10 bases. CDR3 size: 14 residues. CDR1 LNHDA and CDR2 SQIVND come from the germline V gene (reference sequence). Trimming removed 4 bases from V and 6 bases from J; junction bases left unmatched: 3. As DNA, the CDR3 is TGTGCCAGTAGTAAGGCTAGCGGGGGCAATGAGCAGTTCTTC. It yields the protein CASSKASGGNEQFF.

This sequence joins TRBV28 and TRBJ2-7; TRBD1 matches 8 bases. CDR1 is MDHEN, CDR2 SYDVKM, per germline. This CDR3 has 12 residues. V lost 6 bases and J lost 2; bases outside the gene matches: 0. The CDR3 is CASRTGAYEQYF. The CDR3, as DNA: TGTGCCAGCAGGACAGGGGCCTACGAGCAGTACTTC. Using reference TRBV28 and TRBJ2-7 for the parts outside the CDR3, the full variable domain is DVKVTQSSRYLVKRTGEKVFLECVQDMDHENMFWYRQDPGLGLRLIYFSYDVKMKEKGDIPEGYSVSREKKERFSLILESASTNQTSMYLCASRTGAYEQYFGPGTRLTVT.

This clone has a handful of counts. V is TRBV7-7 and J is TRBJ1-5; no clear D gene. The CDR3 has 16 residues. Deletions cut 4 bases from V and 0 bases from J, with 13 bases between. Germline-derived CDR1 and CDR2 are SSHAT and FNYEAQ (reference sequence). The CDR3 DNA reads as TGTGCCAGCAGCTGGGCGATAGAGAATAGCAATCAGCCCCAGCATTTT. It yields the protein CASSWAIENSNQPQHF.

Here the CDR3 DNA reads TGTGCCAGCAGTGGGGGGGGCGGGCGCAATCAGCCCCAGCATTTT. Protein product: CASSGGGGRNQPQHF. The chain couples TRBV28 to TRBJ1-5, with a weak D call TRBD1 (6 bases). The CDR3 covers 15 residues. From germline, CDR1 is MDHEN and CDR2 SYDVKM. V was pared by 5 bases and J by 2 bases, with 13 bases between.

J is TRBJ1-4 and V is TRBV4-2; 8 bases agree with TRBD1. This CDR3 spans 16 amino acids. The germline gives CDR1 LGHNA, CDR2 YNFKEQ. Trimming at V came to 3 bases and at J to 8 bases, leaving 11 bases not matched to a gene. CDR3 region: CASSQGGQGRGEKLFF. CDR3 nucleotides: TGTGCCAGCAGCCAGGGCGGACAGGGCCGTGGGGAAAAACTGTTTTTT.

In regard to this clone: Other DNA sequences in this specimen translate into the identical CDR3. The rearrangement links TRBV6-6 to TRBJ2-1; 10 bases agree with TRBD2. Germline-derived CDR1 and CDR2 are MNHNY and SVGAGI (reference sequence). The CDR3 is 15 amino acids. The J segment lost 8 bases and the V segment lost 0 bases, leaving 4 bases of the junction unmatched. The CDR3 DNA reads TGTGCCAGCAGTTACTCGGCTAGCGGGAGCGATGAGCAGTTCTTC. Amino acid sequence: CASSYSASGSDEQFF.

The gene calls are TRBV30 and TRBJ2-7; 10 positions agree with TRBD2. Trimming removed 3 bases from V and 4 bases from J; junction bases left unmatched: 9. Germline V gene data show CDR1 as GTSNPN and CDR2 as SVGIG (reference sequence). The CDR3 is 15 amino acids. In DNA form, the CDR3 reads TGTGCCTGGAGGAGCCCAATAGCGGGAGGATACGAGCAGTACTTC. It specifies CAWRSPIAGGYEQYF.

The chain is built from TRBV5-1 and TRBJ2-1; 9 bases fit TRBD2. Germline CDR1 reads SGHRS; CDR2 reads YFSETQ. CDR3 length: 16 amino acids. Trimming removed 2 bases from V and 4 bases from J; junction bases left unmatched: 7. DNA for the CDR3: TGCGCCAGCAGCTTAATAGCGGGAGTAGGGTACAATGAGCAGTTCTTC. Protein: CASSLIAGVGYNEQFF.

The chain joins TRBV19 to TRBJ1-5; 9 bases line up with TRBD1. Germline V gene sequence: CDR1 LNHDA, CDR2 SQIVND (reference sequence). The CDR3 spans 20 residues. The V segment lost 2 bases and the J segment 0 bases; nucleotides outside the gene matches: 14. The CDR3 sequence: CASSISPGQGTEYSNQPQHF. CDR3 DNA: TGTGCCAGTAGTATATCCCCCGGACAGGGGACGGAATATAGCAATCAGCCCCAGCATTTT.

This rearrangement joins TRBV30 to TRBJ1-1; D ambiguous. The CDR3 is 11 amino acids. Germline-derived CDR1 and CDR2 are GTSNPN and SVGIG (reference sequence). CDR3 residues: CSGSRNTEAFF. For the CDR3, the DNA is TGTAGTGGGAGTAGGAACACTGAAGCTTTCTTT.

This clone appeared a single time. The rearrangement uses TRBV4-1 and TRBJ2-5, with 14 bases identical to TRBD2. The V segment lost 1 base and the J segment 1 base; nucleotides outside the gene matches: 2. The V gene's germline CDR1 is MGHRA and CDR2 YSYEKL. The CDR3 contains 17 residues. This CDR3 is CASSQGGLAGGQETQYF. The CDR3 DNA reads as TGCGCCAGCAGCCAAGGAGGACTAGCGGGAGGCCAAGAGACCCAGTACTTC.

The gene calls are TRBV15 and TRBJ2-3, with TRBD1 matching over 7 bases. CDR1 is LNHNV and CDR2 is YYDKDF in the germline V gene (reference sequence). The CDR3 loop spans 16 amino acids. Germline trimming cut 3 bases from V and 4 bases from J; bases unmatched to any gene: 10. CDR3 in DNA: TGTGCCACCAGCAGCCGACAGGGATATCGCCCAGATACGCAGTATTTT. Amino acids: CATSSRQGYRPDTQYF.

The sample holds one count of this clone. J is TRBJ2-7 and V is TRBV18; perhaps TRBD1 as D (6 bases). The CDR3 loop spans 13 amino acids. Trimming stripped 6 bases from V and 1 base from J, with 10 bases between. Per germline, CDR1 KGHSH and CDR2 LQKENI. The CDR3 sequence is CASSRDKSYEQYF. DNA for the CDR3: TGTGCCAGCTCTCGGGACAAATCCTACGAGCAGTACTTC.

CDR3 bases: TGTGCCACCAGCAGAGCCCGGGGGACAGGGACTCCCTATGGCTACACCTTC. Residues: CATSRARGTGTPYGYTF. The rearrangement uses TRBV15 and TRBJ1-2, with 9 bases matching TRBD1. The junction had 10 bases not matched to a gene; V was cut back by 1 base and J by 4 bases. This CDR3 is 17 amino acids long. In germline, CDR1 is LNHNV, CDR2 YYDKDF (reference sequence).

The gene calls are TRBV23-1 and TRBJ2-3; TRBD2 aligns across 9 bases. TRBV23-1 carries the ORF label, with uncertain function. The CDR3 runs 20 residues. The J segment lost 3 bases and the V segment lost 2 bases, leaving 18 bases of the junction unmatched. The CDR3 coding sequence is TGCGCCAGCAGTCAACCCCCTGGGGGCGGGAGGGGGGTGAGGACAGATACGCAGTATTTT. Protein sequence: CASSQPPGGGRGVRTDTQYF.

V gene TRBV3-1 (or the pseudogene TRBV3-2) combines with J gene TRBJ2-7, with TRBD2 matching over 7 bases. This CDR3 comprises 12 residues. The trim removed 6 bases at V and 2 bases at J, leaving 1 base unmatched. Germline V lookup: CDR1 LGHDT, CDR2 YNNKEL (reference sequence). The CDR3 is CASRGGPYEQYF. CDR3 DNA sequence: TGTGCCAGCAGGGGAGGGCCCTACGAGCAGTACTTC.

The rearrangement joins TRBV5-6 to TRBJ2-5; TRBD1 might be the D (6 bases). The CDR3 is made up of 14 amino acids. Trimming took 1 base from V and 4 from J, leaving 11 bases between them. Germline V CDR1 and CDR2: SGHDT, YYEEEE. CDR3 nucleotides: TGTGCCAGCAGCTTGACAGGGTTGGGAGAGACCCAGTACTTC. It codes for CASSLTGLGETQYF.

The rearrangement uses TRBV5-1 and TRBJ2-7; 9 bases agree with TRBD1. Germline CDR1 is SGHRS and CDR2 is YFSETQ. Losses at the gene ends were 4 bases for V and 2 bases for J; bases not matched to a gene: 1. The CDR3 runs 13 residues. In DNA form, the CDR3 reads TGCGCCAGCAGCAGGACAGGGGCCTACGAGCAGTACTTC. This encodes CASSRTGAYEQYF.

CDR3 bases: TGTGCCACCAGCAGAGTAGTAAAGGGAGGAGTAGATACGCAGTATTTT. Residues: CATSRVVKGGVDTQYF. The chain has TRBV15 and TRBJ2-3; a possible D gene is TRBD2 (6 bases). Germline assignment: CDR1 LNHNV and CDR2 YYDKDF (reference sequence). The CDR3 is made up of 16 amino acids. V lost 1 base and J lost 5, with 16 bases in between.

This chain joins TRBV19 and TRBJ1-1; 7 positions match TRBD1. This CDR3 spans 13 amino acids. In germline, CDR1 is LNHDA, CDR2 SQIVND (reference sequence). Trimming removed 3 bases from V and 6 bases from J; junction bases left unmatched: 4. The CDR3 coding sequence is TGTGCCAGTAGTATGGGACAGCGTCCTGAAGCTTTCTTT. It yields the protein CASSMGQRPEAFF.